This TCR beta chain was obtained from a study of early T cells in non-severe SARS-CoV-2 infection. For the study at large: Chains stayed unpaired after sequencing of bulk RNA from unsorted whole blood. Points from the study as a whole: VDJdb matching skewed toward anti-spike CD8 responses, missing private and CD4 specificities.

This clonotype showed up just a few times. Its specificity is unknown. The CDR3 covers 13 residues. V lost 5 bases and J 3 bases, leaving 9 bases between the germline ends. The TCR library protocol was used to attach unique molecular identifiers. These identifiers were attached to individual cDNA molecules. MiXCR, applied by TCRdb to the 5' RACE reads, yields one record per CDR3 protein. The sample includes approximately 71,000 distinct CDR3 sequences, 9.5% to 15% of them seen just once. This receptor was taken from an adult who was a healthcare worker with PCR-confirmed SARS-CoV-2 infection or an uninfected control (not recorded which). The chain joins TRBV12-3 or TRBV12-4 to TRBJ2-3, with no clear D. The sample consisted of whole blood, taken at baseline. CDR3 nucleotide sequence: TGTGCCAGCAGTACAGATCGGACAGATACGCAGTATTTT. This sequence encodes CASSTDRTDTQYF.